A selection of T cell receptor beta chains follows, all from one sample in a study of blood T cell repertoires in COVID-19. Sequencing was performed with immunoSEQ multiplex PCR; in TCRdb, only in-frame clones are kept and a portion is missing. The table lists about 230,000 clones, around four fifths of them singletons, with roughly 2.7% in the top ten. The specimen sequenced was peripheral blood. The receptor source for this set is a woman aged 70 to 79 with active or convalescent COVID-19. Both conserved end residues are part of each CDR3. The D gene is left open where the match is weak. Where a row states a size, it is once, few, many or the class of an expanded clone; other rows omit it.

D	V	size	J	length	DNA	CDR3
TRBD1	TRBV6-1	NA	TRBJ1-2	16	TGTGCCAGCAGTGAGACTCGACAGGGATACTTATATGGCTACACCTTC	CASSETRQGYLYGYTF
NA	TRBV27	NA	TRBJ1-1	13	TGTGCCAGCAGTTACGCGGTGAACACTGAAGCTTTCTTT	CASSYAVNTEAFF
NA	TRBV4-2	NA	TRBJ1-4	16	TGTGCCAGCAGCCAATATCTTGCGGCTAGTAATGAAAAACTGTTTTTT	CASSQYLAASNEKLFF
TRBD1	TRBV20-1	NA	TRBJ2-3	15	TGCAGTGCTAGTGGTCAGGGGGCAAGCACAGATACGCAGTATTTT	CSASGQGASTDTQYF
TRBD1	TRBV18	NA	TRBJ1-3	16	TGTGCCAGCTCACTCGGACAGGGAGCAACTGGAAACACCATATATTTT	CASSLGQGATGNTIYF
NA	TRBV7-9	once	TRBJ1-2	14	TGTGCCAGCAGCTTGGAGGGGAGCTTGGCTGGCTACACCTTC	CASSLEGSLAGYTF
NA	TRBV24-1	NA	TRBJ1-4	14	TGTGCCACCAGTGACTCGGGAGCGGGTGAAAAACTGTTTTTT	CATSDSGAGEKLFF
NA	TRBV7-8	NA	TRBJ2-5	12	TGTGCCAGCAGCTTAGTACTAGAGACCCAGTACTTC	CASSLVLETQYF
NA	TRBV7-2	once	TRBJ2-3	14	TGTGCCAGCAGCGCAACGAGCGGCACAGATACGCAGTATTTT	CASSATSGTDTQYF
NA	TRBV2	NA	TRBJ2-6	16	TGTGCCAGCAGTGAGGGCCCCCGCTCTGGGGCCAACGTCCTGACTTTC	CASSEGPRSGANVLTF
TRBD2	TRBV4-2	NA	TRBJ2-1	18	TGTGCCAGCAGCCAAGAGGGCCCCGCTAGCGGGCCCTACAATGAGCAGTTCTTC	CASSQEGPASGPYNEQFF
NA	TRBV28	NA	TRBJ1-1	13	TGTGCCAGCAGTTTGGGGCGAATGCCTGAAGCTTTCTTT	CASSLGRMPEAFF
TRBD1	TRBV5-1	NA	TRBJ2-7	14	TGCGCCAGCAGCGCTCTGGGACAGGGCTACGAGCAGTACTTC	CASSALGQGYEQYF
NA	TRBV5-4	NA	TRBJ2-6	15	TGTGCCAGCAGCTTCTCGGTTTCTGGGGCCAACGTCCTGACTTTC	CASSFSVSGANVLTF
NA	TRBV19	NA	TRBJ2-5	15	TGTGCCAGTAGTATAAACCTAGGGGTCCAAGAGACCCAGTACTTC	CASSINLGVQETQYF
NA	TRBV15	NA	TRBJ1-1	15	TGTGCCACCAGCAGAGATGCGGTACAGGTGTTTGAAGCTTTCTTT	CATSRDAVQVFEAFF
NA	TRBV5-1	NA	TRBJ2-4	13	TGCGCCAGCAGCTTGGGGGACTTAAACATTCAGTACTTC	CASSLGDLNIQYF
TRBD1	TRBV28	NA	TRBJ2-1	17	TGTGCCAGCAGTTTTGCGACAGGGAAGGGGTCGTACAATGAGCAGTTCTTC	CASSFATGKGSYNEQFF